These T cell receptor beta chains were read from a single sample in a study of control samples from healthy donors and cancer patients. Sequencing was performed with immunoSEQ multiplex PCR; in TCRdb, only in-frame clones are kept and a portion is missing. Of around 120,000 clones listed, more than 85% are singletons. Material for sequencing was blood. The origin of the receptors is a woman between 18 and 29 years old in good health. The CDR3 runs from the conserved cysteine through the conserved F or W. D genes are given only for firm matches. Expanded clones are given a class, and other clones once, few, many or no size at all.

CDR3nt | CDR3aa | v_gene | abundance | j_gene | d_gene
TGTGCCAGCAGTTTACAAGCCTCGAGGGAGCAGTACTTC | CASSLQASREQYF | TRBV28 | - | TRBJ2-7 | -
TGCGCCAGCAGCCTAGGACCGGCTTACGAGCAGTACTTC | CASSLGPAYEQYF | TRBV5-1 | - | TRBJ2-7 | -
TGCAGTGCTAGTCTGACAGGGCGAGAGACCCAGTACTTC | CSASLTGRETQYF | TRBV20-1 | - | TRBJ2-5 | TRBD1
TGTGCCACCAGCCCACAGGGGGCGAACTACGAGCAGTACTTC | CATSPQGANYEQYF | TRBV24-1 | - | TRBJ2-7 | TRBD1
TGTGCCAGCAGCCAGGATTATTGGACAGGGGTGAGCACAGATACGCAGTATTTT | CASSQDYWTGVSTDTQYF | TRBV14 | - | TRBJ2-3 | TRBD1
TGTGCCAGCAGCCAAACTAACATTCAGTACTTC | CASSQTNIQYF | TRBV3-1/TRBV3-2 | few | TRBJ2-4 | -
TGTGCCAGCAGTGAAGATAGGGTAACAGCTTTCTTT | CASSEDRVTAFF | TRBV6-1 | once | TRBJ1-1 | -
TGTGCCAGCTCACCTAGGGGTCTTGCAACTAATGAAAAACTGTTTTTT | CASSPRGLATNEKLFF | TRBV18 | - | TRBJ1-4 | -
TGTGCCAGCAGTAATTCAGGGAGTAAGGCTTTCTTT | CASSNSGSKAFF | TRBV27 | - | TRBJ1-1 | -
TGTGCCAGCAGTCGTGGACAGGCCCTCAACACCGGGGAGCTGTTTTTT | CASSRGQALNTGELFF | TRBV28 | - | TRBJ2-2 | TRBD1
TGTGCCAGCAGCTTAGCGGAAGGGACAGGGGTCAATCAGCCCCAGCATTTT | CASSLAEGTGVNQPQHF | TRBV7-2 | - | TRBJ1-5 | TRBD1
TGTGCCAGCTCACCGGGGTCAGGGGGCCCCTTATATGGCTACACCTTC | CASSPGSGGPLYGYTF | TRBV18 | once | TRBJ1-2 | TRBD1
TGTGCCAGCAGCATTAGATACGAGCAGTACTTC | CASSIRYEQYF | TRBV7-9 | - | TRBJ2-7 | -
TGTGCCAGCAGGCGAGTACTGGGCCCCGGGGAGCTGTTTTTT | CASRRVLGPGELFF | TRBV2 | - | TRBJ2-2 | -
TGTGCCAGCAGATTAAACATGCTAGGAACTGGGAGGGGACTCTACGAGCAGTACTTC | CASRLNMLGTGRGLYEQYF | TRBV27 | - | TRBJ2-7 | TRBD2
TGCGCCAGCAGCCCCGGGGCAGGGGGCTTAAATGAGCAGTTCTTC | CASSPGAGGLNEQFF | TRBV4-3 | - | TRBJ2-1 | TRBD1
TGTGCCAGCAGTTACGGTACAGGGAGCCTTGGTGGCTACACCTTC | CASSYGTGSLGGYTF | TRBV6-5 | - | TRBJ1-2 | -
TGCAGCGTTCAATCGCGGGGGCGAGCTGAAGCTTTCTTT | CSVQSRGRAEAFF | TRBV29-1 | - | TRBJ1-1 | -
TGTGCCAGCAGCCCGACTTCGGCCGCAAATTTAGGTGAAGCTTTCTTT | CASSPTSAANLGEAFF | TRBV27 | - | TRBJ1-1 | -
TGTGCCAGCAGATTCACAGGGGGCAACAACTATGGCTACACCTTC | CASRFTGGNNYGYTF | TRBV28 | - | TRBJ1-2 | TRBD1
TGTGCCAGCAGTTTGGGGGGGGGCAACGAGCAGTACTTC | CASSLGGGNEQYF | TRBV5-6 | - | TRBJ2-7 | -
TGTGCCAGCCGTAGCGGGGGGGCCTATTATTCTGGGGCCAACGTCCTGACTTTC | CASRSGGAYYSGANVLTF | TRBV27 | - | TRBJ2-6 | TRBD2
TGCGCCAGCAGCTTGGACCAAGAGACCCAGTACTTC | CASSLDQETQYF | TRBV5-1 | once | TRBJ2-5 | -
TGTGCCAGCAGCTTAACCTCCGGGCTCAGGCGAGGCACCATATATTTT | CASSLTSGLRRGTIYF | TRBV13 | - | TRBJ1-3 | -
TGTGCCAGCAGCTTCGGGACAGGGTTGGCCTACGAGCAGTACTTC | CASSFGTGLAYEQYF | TRBV7-9 | - | TRBJ2-7 | TRBD1
TGTGCCAGCCACCTCGCCGGGACTAGCGGCTCTGTGAAGAACATTCAGTACTTC | CASHLAGTSGSVKNIQYF | TRBV2 | - | TRBJ2-4 | TRBD2
TGTGCCAGCAGCCCTAGGGGCGGGACTAGCGCACGAGACGAGCAGTACTTC | CASSPRGGTSARDEQYF | TRBV7-2 | once | TRBJ2-7 | TRBD2
TGTGCCAGCAGTATCCTACAGGGAAACACTGAAGCTTTCTTT | CASSILQGNTEAFF | TRBV28 | - | TRBJ1-1 | -
TGTGCCAGCAGCTTAGGTAATAATTCACCCCTCCACTTT | CASSLGNNSPLHF | TRBV13 | - | TRBJ1-6 | -
TGCAGCGTTTCCAGGGGTGGGACTGAAGCTTTCTTT | CSVSRGGTEAFF | TRBV29-1 | - | TRBJ1-1 | -